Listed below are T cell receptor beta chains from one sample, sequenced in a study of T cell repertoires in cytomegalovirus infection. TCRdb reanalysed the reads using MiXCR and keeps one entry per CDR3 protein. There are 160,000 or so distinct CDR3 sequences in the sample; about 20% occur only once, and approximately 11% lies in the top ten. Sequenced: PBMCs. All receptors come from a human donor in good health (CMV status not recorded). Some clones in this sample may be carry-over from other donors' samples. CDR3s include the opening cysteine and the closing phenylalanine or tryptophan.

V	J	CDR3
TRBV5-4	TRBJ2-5	CASRVNTDQETQYF
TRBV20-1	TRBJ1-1	CSAQTLPGLSNTEAFF
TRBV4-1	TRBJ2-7	CASSQEEPNSYEQYF
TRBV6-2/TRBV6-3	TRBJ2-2	CASSYQMNTGELFF
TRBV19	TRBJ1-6	CASSTQGQGNNSPLHF
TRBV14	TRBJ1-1	CASSRPGQGNTEAFF
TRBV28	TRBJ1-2	CASRSRLDNYGYTF
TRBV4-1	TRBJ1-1	CASSPGALMNTEAFF
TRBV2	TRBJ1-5	CASQWDKTINQPQHF
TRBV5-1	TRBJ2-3	CASSLASGKDTQYF
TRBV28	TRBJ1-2	CASSEGNIGYTF
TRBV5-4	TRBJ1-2	CASSLAGLYNYGYTF
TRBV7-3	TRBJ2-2	CASSLIASGRLSPGELFF
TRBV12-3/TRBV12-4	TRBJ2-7	CASGSSSGFSEQYF
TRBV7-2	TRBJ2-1	CASSLEAGGRGSYNEQFF
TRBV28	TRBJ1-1	CAISWGIMNTEAFF
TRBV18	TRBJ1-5	CASSPGHGNQPQHF
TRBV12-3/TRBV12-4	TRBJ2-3	CASSLSRADTQYF